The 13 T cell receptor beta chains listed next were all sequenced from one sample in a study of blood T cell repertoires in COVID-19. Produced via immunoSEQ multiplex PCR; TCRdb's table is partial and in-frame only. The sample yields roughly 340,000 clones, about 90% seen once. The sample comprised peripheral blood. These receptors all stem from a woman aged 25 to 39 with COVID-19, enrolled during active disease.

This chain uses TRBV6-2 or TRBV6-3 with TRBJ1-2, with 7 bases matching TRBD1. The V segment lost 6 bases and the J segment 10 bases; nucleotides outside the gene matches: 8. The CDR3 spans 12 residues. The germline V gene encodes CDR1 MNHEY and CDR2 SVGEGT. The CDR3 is CASSLGGTVYTF. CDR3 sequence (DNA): TGTGCCAGCAGCCTGGGTGGGACAGTCTACACCTTC.

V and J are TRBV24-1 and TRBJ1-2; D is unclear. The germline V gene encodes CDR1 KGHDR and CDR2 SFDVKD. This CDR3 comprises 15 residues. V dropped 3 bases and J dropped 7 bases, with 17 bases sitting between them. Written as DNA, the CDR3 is TGTGCCACCAGTGATCTGCCGTCAGGAGGACGTGGCTACACCTTC. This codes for CATSDLPSGGRGYTF.

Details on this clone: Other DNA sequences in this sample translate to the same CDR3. CDR3 in amino acids: CASRGLGSSYEQYV. The DNA for the CDR3 is TGTGCCAGCCGGGGATTGGGGAGCTCCTACGAGCAGTACGTC. The chain employs TRBV2 and TRBJ2-7, with D tentatively TRBD2 (5 bases). From germline, CDR1 is SNHLY and CDR2 FYNNEI. CDR3 size: 14 residues. The germline V and J ends were trimmed by 8 bases and 0 bases, with 14 bases remaining between them.

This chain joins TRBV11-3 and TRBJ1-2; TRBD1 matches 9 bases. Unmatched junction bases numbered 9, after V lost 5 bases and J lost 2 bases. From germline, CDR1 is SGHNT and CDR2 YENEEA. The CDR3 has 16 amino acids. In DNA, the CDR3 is TGTGCCAGCAGCCCAGGGGGACAGGGTCAAAACTATGGCTACACCTTC. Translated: CASSPGGQGQNYGYTF. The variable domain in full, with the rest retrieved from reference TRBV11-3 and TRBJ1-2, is EAGVVQSPRYKIIEKKQPVAFWCNPISGHNTLYWYLQNLGQGPELLIRYENEEAVDDSQLPKDRFSAERLKGVDSTLKIQPAELGDSAVYLCASSPGGQGQNYGYTFGSGTRLTVV.

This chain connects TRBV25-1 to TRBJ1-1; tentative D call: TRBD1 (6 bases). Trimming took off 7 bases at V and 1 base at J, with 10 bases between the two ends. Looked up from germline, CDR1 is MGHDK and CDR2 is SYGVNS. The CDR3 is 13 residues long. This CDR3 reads CASTRGGNTEAFF. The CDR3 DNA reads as TGTGCCAGCACTAGGGGGGGGAACACTGAAGCTTTCTTT. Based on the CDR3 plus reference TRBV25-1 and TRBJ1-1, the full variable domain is EADIYQTPRYLVIGTGKKITLECSQTMGHDKMYWYQQDPGMELHLIHYSYGVNSTEKGDLSSESTVSRIRTEHFPLTLESARPSHTSQYLCASTRGGNTEAFFGQGTRLTVV.

Here the CDR3 reads CASTTSLADTQYF. For the CDR3, the DNA is TGTGCCAGTACCACTAGCCTGGCAGATACGCAGTATTTT. J is TRBJ2-3 and V is TRBV19, with a tentative D call TRBD2 (6 bases). V lost 7 bases to trimming and J lost 4 bases, with 12 bases between them. The CDR3 has 13 amino acids. Per the germline V gene, CDR1 is LNHDA and CDR2 is SQIVND (reference sequence).

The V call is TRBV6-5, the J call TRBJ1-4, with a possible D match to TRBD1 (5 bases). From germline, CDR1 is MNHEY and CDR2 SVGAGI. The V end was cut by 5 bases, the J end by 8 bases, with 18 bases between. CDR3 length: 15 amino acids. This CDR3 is CASSHQTVGGEKLFF. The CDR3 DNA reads TGTGCCAGCAGTCACCAGACAGTGGGAGGGGAAAAACTGTTTTTT.

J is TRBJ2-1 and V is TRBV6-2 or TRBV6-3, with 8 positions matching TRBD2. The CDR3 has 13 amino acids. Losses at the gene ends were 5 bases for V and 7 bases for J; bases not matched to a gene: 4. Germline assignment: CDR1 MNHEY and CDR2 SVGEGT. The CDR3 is CASSAGRANEQFF. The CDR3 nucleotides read TGTGCCAGCAGTGCCGGGAGGGCAAATGAGCAGTTCTTC.

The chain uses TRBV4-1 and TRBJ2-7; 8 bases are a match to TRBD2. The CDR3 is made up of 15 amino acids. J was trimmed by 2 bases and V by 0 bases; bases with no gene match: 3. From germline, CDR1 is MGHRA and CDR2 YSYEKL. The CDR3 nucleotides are TGCGCCAGCAGCCAAGAGCGGGGGGCCGCCTACGAGCAGTACTTC. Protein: CASSQERGAAYEQYF.

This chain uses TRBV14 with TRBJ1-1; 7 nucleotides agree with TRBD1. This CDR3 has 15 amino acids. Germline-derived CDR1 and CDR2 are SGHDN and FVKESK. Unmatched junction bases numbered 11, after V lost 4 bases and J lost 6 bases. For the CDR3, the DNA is TGTGCCAGCAGCCCCTCAGGCAGGGGGTCCCCTGAAGCTTTCTTT. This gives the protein CASSPSGRGSPEAFF.

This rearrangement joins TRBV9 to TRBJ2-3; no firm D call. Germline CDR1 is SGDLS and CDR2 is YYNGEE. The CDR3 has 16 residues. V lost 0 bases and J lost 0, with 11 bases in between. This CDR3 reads CASSVGSRDSTDTQYF. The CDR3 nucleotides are TGTGCCAGCAGCGTAGGTTCTCGAGATAGCACAGATACGCAGTATTTT.

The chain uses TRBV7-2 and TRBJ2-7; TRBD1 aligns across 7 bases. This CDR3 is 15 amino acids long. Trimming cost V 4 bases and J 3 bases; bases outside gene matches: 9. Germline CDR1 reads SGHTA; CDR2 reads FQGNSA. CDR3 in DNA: TGTGCCAGCAGCTCGACTGGGACAGCGTACTACGAGCAGTACTTC. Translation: CASSSTGTAYYEQYF.

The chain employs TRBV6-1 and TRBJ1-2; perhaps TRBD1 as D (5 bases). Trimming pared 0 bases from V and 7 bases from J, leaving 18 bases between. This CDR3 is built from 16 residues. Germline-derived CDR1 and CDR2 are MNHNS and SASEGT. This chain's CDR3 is CASSEAQGQEDSGYTF. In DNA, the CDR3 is TGTGCCAGCAGTGAAGCGCAGGGTCAAGAAGATAGTGGCTACACCTTC.